A single sample is the source of the 20 T cell receptor beta chains below, sequenced in a study of breast tumors, draining lymph nodes, adjacent tissues. Samples came from axillary lymph nodes draining the breast cancer. Each CDR3 protein is one row after TCRdb ran MiXCR on the multiplex PCR reads. The sample consists of around 190,000 distinct CDR3 sequences, approximately 33% of them appearing once. Sequenced input: axillary lymph node tissue. Receptor source: a female donor with breast cancer. Some clones in this sample may be carry-over from other donors' samples.

A word on this clonotype: Since the CDR3 does not end with the conserved phenylalanine or tryptophan, this likely comes from a read error. The chain employs TRBV7-7 and TRBJ2-2; TRBD2 might be the D (6 bases). In germline, CDR1 is SSHAT, CDR2 FNYEAQ (reference sequence). The CDR3 is 14 amino acids. The CDR3 region has the DNA TGTGCTATCAGCTGGGGGGAGAACACCGGGGAGCTGTTTCTT. Amino acid sequence: CAISWGENTGELFL.

This clonotype has a count of ten or more. V usage is TRBV6-4 and J usage is TRBJ2-7, with D perhaps matching TRBD2 (5 bases). There are 14 residues in the CDR3. The germline V and J ends were trimmed by 6 bases and 9 bases, with 21 bases remaining between them. The germline gives CDR1 MRHNA, CDR2 SNTAGT. CDR3 loop: CASRKRRPPSTQYF. The CDR3 nucleotides read TGTGCCAGCAGAAAGAGGAGGCCCCCTTCGACGCAGTACTTC.

As to this clonotype: The conserved closing phenylalanine or tryptophan is absent in this CDR3, likely reflecting a read error. The limits of the CDR3 on the DNA are not certain, so only TCRdb's listed CDR3 is given. V and J are TRBV5-6 and TRBJ2-2; the table's D call of TRBD2 was not tested on the DNA. Including both end residues, the CDR3 is 8 amino acids long. The V gene's germline CDR1 is SGHDT and CDR2 YYEEEE. The CDR3 sequence: CASSHGLA.

Many counts were recorded for this clonotype. The chain couples TRBV4-1 to TRBJ1-2, with 7 bases fitting TRBD1. V lost 3 bases and J lost 8; bases outside the gene matches: 12. The CDR3 is made up of 15 amino acids. Germline CDR1 MGHRA, CDR2 YSYEKL. As DNA, the CDR3 is TGCGCCAGCAGCCAGCGATCCGGGACAGCTTTGGGCTACACCTTC. Translation gives CASSQRSGTALGYTF.

The genes are TRBV29-1 and TRBJ2-2; 7 bases are a match to TRBD1. The germline V gene encodes CDR1 SQVTM and CDR2 ANQGSEA. The CDR3 runs to 17 residues. The CDR3 region is CGRQGPQGCANTGELFF. The CDR3 region has the DNA TGCGGAAGACAGGGTCCCCAGGGCTGTGCGAACACCGGGGAGCTGTTTTTT.

A remark on this clonotype: At one boundary the junction diverges from the germline segment, which might be a read error. CDR3: CASSRDRFYSYTF. The CDR3 region has the DNA TGTGCCAGCAGCCGGGACCGATTCTATAGCTACACCTTC. V and J are TRBV7-2 and TRBJ1-2; D perhaps matches TRBD1 (5 bases). The CDR3 runs to 13 residues. Germline CDR1 SGHTA, CDR2 FQGNSA. Based on the CDR3 plus reference TRBV7-2 and TRBJ1-2, the full variable domain is GAGVSQSPSNKVTEKGKDVELRCDPISGHTALYWYRQSLGQGLEFLIYFQGNSAPDKSGLPSDRFSAERTGGSVSTLTIQRTQQEDSAVYLCASSRDRFYSYTFGSGTRLTVV.

V and J are TRBV27 and TRBJ1-5, with TRBD1 matching 10 bases. The V and J ends lost 6 bases and 1 base, in that order; junction bases with no gene match: 6. Germline V gene data show CDR1 as MNHEY and CDR2 as SMNVEV (reference sequence). The CDR3 runs to 16 residues. The CDR3 region has the DNA TGTGCCAGCAGGGGGACAGGGGTTGGGAGCAATCAGCCCCAGCATTTT. This codes for CASRGTGVGSNQPQHF.

This clonotype was recorded a few times. This sequence joins TRBV9 and TRBJ2-1; 10 bases are a match to TRBD2. CDR3 length equals 18 residues. CDR1 is SGDLS and CDR2 is YYNGEE in the germline V gene. After removal of 2 bases from V and 6 bases from J, the junction contained 14 bases not matched to a gene. CDR3 nucleotide sequence: TGTGCCAGCAGCGTGCGAGGTAGCGGGAGGTCCTCTTCCAATGAGCAGTTCTTC. Its protein product is CASSVRGSGRSSSNEQFF.

This clonotype has only a few counts. This may be a read error: a much more frequent sequence differs by one nucleotide. The rearrangement links TRBV7-3 to TRBJ1-3; no clear D. Per the germline V gene, CDR1 is SGHTA and CDR2 is FQGTGA. This CDR3 spans 14 amino acids. The CDR3 sequence: CASSFGGLGNAIYF. The CDR3 nucleotides read TGTGCCAGCAGCTTTGGAGGGTTAGGAAACGCCATATATTTT. Supplemented by reference TRBV7-3 and TRBJ1-3, the full variable domain reads GAGVSQTPSNKVTEKGKYVELRCDPISGHTALYWYRQSLGQGPEFLIYFQGTGAADDSGLPNDRFFAVRPEGSVSTLKIQRTERGDSAVYLCASSFGGLGNAIYFGEGSWLTVV.

The chain carries TRBV20-1 and TRBJ1-6, with D uncertain. Germline V gene sequence: CDR1 DFQATT, CDR2 SNEGSKA (reference sequence). CDR3 length equals 17 residues. V lost 0 bases to trimming and J lost 5 bases, with 17 bases between them. The CDR3 nucleotides read TGCAGTGCTAGAGATGGCGGGTCCCTTTCCAATAATTCACCCCTCCACTTT. Protein: CSARDGGSLSNNSPLHF.

In this sample, this clonotype turned up many times. The chain carries TRBV19 and TRBJ1-2; D remains ambiguous. The CDR3 has 15 residues. The ends were cut back, 6 bases at V and 6 bases at J, with 20 bases in the middle. The germline V gene has CDR1 LNHDA and CDR2 SQIVND (reference sequence). CDR3 DNA sequence: TGTGCCAGTAGAGAGCAATCTGGGCAAAAAGATGGCTACACCTTC. Encoded protein: CASREQSGQKDGYTF.

This clonotype was recorded at least ten times. V usage is TRBV7-6 and J usage is TRBJ1-6; 10 bases agree with TRBD1. J was trimmed by 10 bases and V by 6 bases; bases with no gene match: 6. The CDR3 is 14 residues long. Germline loops: CDR1 SGHVS, CDR2 FNYEAQ. CDR3 sequence (DNA): TGTGCCAGCAGTTCCGGGACAGGGGTCTCACCCCTCCACTTT. Protein sequence: CASSSGTGVSPLHF.

With regard to this clonotype: A much more abundant neighbour one base away suggests this may be a read error. The DNA for the CDR3 is TGTGCCAGCAGTCGGCTAGGGACAGGGGTAAATCAGCCCCAGCATTTT. Amino acid sequence: CASSRLGTGVNQPQHF. V gene TRBV6-5 combines with J gene TRBJ1-5; TRBD1 aligns across 10 bases. Germline-derived CDR1 and CDR2 are MNHEY and SVGAGI. CDR3 size: 16 residues. The V and J ends lost 5 bases and 4 bases, in that order; junction bases with no gene match: 8.

In regard to this clonotype: A read error may explain this, as a much larger clone is one base away. The chain combines TRBV13 with TRBJ2-1; no clear D. This CDR3 region has 13 residues. Per the germline V gene, CDR1 is PRHDT and CDR2 is FYEKMQ (reference sequence). The CDR3 sequence is CASGLASTDGQFF. CDR3 coding DNA: TGTGCCAGCGGCTTAGCTTCCACGGATGGGCAGTTCTTC.

This clonotype was found many times. The V gene is TRBV20-1, the J gene TRBJ1-2; D is unresolved. Germline CDR1 is DFQATT and CDR2 is SNEGSKA (reference sequence). Between the trimmed V and J ends, which lost 2 bases and 5 bases, there was a span of 24 bases. The CDR3 consists of 17 residues. DNA of the CDR3: TGCAGTGCTAGAATGTCCCGACGGCTGACGGATGGGTATGGCTACACCTTC. Translating it yields CSARMSRRLTDGYGYTF.

This clonotype was picked up many times. One junction end disagrees with the germline gene, perhaps due to a read error. The chain joins TRBV7-3 to TRBJ2-1; 12 nucleotides agree with TRBD2. CDR3 length: 15 amino acids. Germline V gene data show CDR1 as SGHTA and CDR2 as FQGTGA. The CDR3 nucleotides read TGTGCCAGCAGTCAGGGACTAGCGGGTTTAAATGAGCAGTTTTTC. This gives the protein CASSQGLAGLNEQFF.

The chain uses TRBV6-1 and TRBJ2-7, with D unclear. CDR3 size: 12 residues. V was trimmed by 8 bases and J by 4 bases, leaving 12 bases between them. The germline CDR1 and CDR2 sequences are MNHNS and SASEGT. The CDR3 DNA sequence: TGTGCCAGCCCTAGGGTTGGGTACGAGCAGTACTTC. It yields the protein CASPRVGYEQYF.

This chain connects TRBV10-3 to TRBJ2-5, with D perhaps TRBD2 (7 bases). Germline V gene lookup returns CDR1 ENHRY and CDR2 SYGVKD. Trimming pared 10 bases from V and 0 bases from J, leaving 27 bases between. The CDR3 is made up of 18 amino acids. The CDR3 loop reads CASNQAGLGGRDQETQYF. CDR3 nucleotide sequence: TGTGCCAGCAATCAAGCGGGGCTCGGGGGCCGTGACCAAGAGACCCAGTACTTC.

V gene TRBV11-2 combines with J gene TRBJ2-6; 7 nucleotides match TRBD2. V dropped 2 bases and J dropped 2; count of bases not matched to a gene: 6. The germline V gene encodes CDR1 SGHAT and CDR2 FQNNGV. This CDR3 comprises 17 residues. The CDR3 loop is CASSLSSGYAGANVLTF. CDR3 in DNA: TGTGCCAGCAGCTTAAGTAGCGGGTATGCTGGGGCCAACGTCCTGACTTTC.

In this sample, this clonotype turned up many times. The rearrangement uses TRBV6-5 and TRBJ2-5, with a possible D match to TRBD1 (6 bases). From germline, CDR1 is MNHEY and CDR2 SVGAGI. Trimming took off 2 bases at V and 3 bases at J, with 10 bases between the two ends. The CDR3 consists of 14 residues. The CDR3 DNA reads as TGTGCCAGCAGTTACAGACAGGAGAAAGAGACCCAGTACTTC. This encodes CASSYRQEKETQYF.